Listed below are T cell receptor beta chains from one sample, sequenced in a study of breast tumors, draining lymph nodes, adjacent tissues. TCRdb re-called the multiplex PCR reads through MiXCR, storing one row per CDR3 protein. Among 190,000 or so distinct CDR3 sequences listed, approximately 33% were seen once. Sequenced: axillary lymph node tissue. These receptors were taken from a female donor with breast cancer. Some clones in this sample may be carry-over from other donors' samples. Each CDR3 is given with its conserved first and last residue. The order of the fields is CDR3 protein, CDR3 DNA, J gene, clone size, D gene, V gene. The D gene is left open where the match is weak. Only part of the rows carry a size: once, few, many, or a class if the clone is expanded.

CDR3 protein: CASSLGRKEETQYF
CDR3 DNA: TGTGCCAGCTCACTTGGACGGAAGGAGGAGACCCAGTACTTC
J gene: TRBJ2-5
clone size: many
D gene: -
V gene: TRBV18

CDR3 protein: CASSLQLAKDSGGATDTQYF
CDR3 DNA: TGTGCCAGCAGCTTACAACTAGCGAAGGATAGCGGGGGGGCCACAGATACGCAGTATTTT
J gene: TRBJ2-3
clone size: -
D gene: TRBD2
V gene: TRBV11-2

CDR3 protein: CASSLPLGDTEAFF
CDR3 DNA: TGTGCCAGCAGTTTACCCCTTGGCGACACTGAAGCTTTCTTT
J gene: TRBJ1-1
clone size: -
D gene: -
V gene: TRBV12-3/TRBV12-4

CDR3 protein: CSAPGLGRNEQFF
CDR3 DNA: TGCAGTGCTCCCGGACTAGGGCGCAATGAGCAGTTCTTC
J gene: TRBJ2-1
clone size: many
D gene: TRBD2
V gene: TRBV20-1

CDR3 protein: CASSQVSQGDEQYF
CDR3 DNA: TGTGCCAGCAGCCAAGTCAGCCAGGGGGATGAGCAGTACTTC
J gene: TRBJ2-7
clone size: many
D gene: -
V gene: TRBV3-2

CDR3 protein: CASSDAGGTWEFF
CDR3 DNA: TGTGCCAGCAGTGACGCGGGGGGTACGTGGGAGTTCTTC
J gene: TRBJ2-1
clone size: many
D gene: TRBD2
V gene: TRBV2

CDR3 protein: CASSPNRASTDTQYF
CDR3 DNA: TGTGCCAGCAGCCCGAACAGAGCAAGCACAGATACGCAGTATTTT
J gene: TRBJ2-3
clone size: many
D gene: -
V gene: TRBV7-6

CDR3 protein: CASGLGGNTEAFF
CDR3 DNA: TGTGCTAGTGGTTTGGGGGGGAACACTGAAGCTTTCTTT
J gene: TRBJ1-1
clone size: -
D gene: -
V gene: TRBV12-5

CDR3 protein: CASSVEGTGVPSYEQYF
CDR3 DNA: TGTGCCAGCAGCGTAGAAGGGACAGGGGTCCCCTCCTACGAGCAGTACTTC
J gene: TRBJ2-7
clone size: many
D gene: TRBD1
V gene: TRBV9

CDR3 protein: CAWEKADRTQYF
CDR3 DNA: TGTGCCTGGGAGAAGGCGGACCGGACCCAGTACTTC
J gene: TRBJ2-5
clone size: -
D gene: -
V gene: TRBV30

CDR3 protein: CANSRTRTGNEKPFF
CDR3 DNA: TGTGCCAACAGCAGAACCCGGACAGGGAACGAAAAACCGTTTTTT
J gene: TRBJ1-4
clone size: -
D gene: TRBD1
V gene: TRBV7-9

CDR3 protein: CASSLRAGGTYNEQFF
CDR3 DNA: TGTGCCAGCAGCCTTCGAGCGGGGGGGACCTACAATGAGCAGTTCTTC
J gene: TRBJ2-1
clone size: -
D gene: TRBD2
V gene: TRBV11-3

CDR3 protein: CASSVQGATYGYTF
CDR3 DNA: TGTGCCAGCAGTGTACAGGGGGCTACCTATGGCTACACCTTC
J gene: TRBJ1-2
clone size: many
D gene: TRBD1
V gene: TRBV6-1

CDR3 protein: CASSERRGDEKLFF
CDR3 DNA: TGTGCCAGCAGTGAAAGAAGAGGGGACGAAAAACTGTTTTTT
J gene: TRBJ1-4
clone size: many
D gene: -
V gene: TRBV6-1

CDR3 protein: CASSLEGIASPLHF
CDR3 DNA: TGCGCCAGCAGCTTGGAAGGGATTGCTTCCCCCCTCCACTTT
J gene: TRBJ1-6
clone size: -
D gene: -
V gene: TRBV5-1